One and the same sample provided the 13 T cell receptor beta chains below, sequenced in a study of beta chain features in type 1 diabetes. The sequenced template was cDNA made from the entire isolated RNA. TCRdb keeps only in-frame clones here, not all; method: immunoSEQ multiplex PCR. The table has 130,000 or so clones, over 8% seen once. Sequencing input: central memory CD4+ T cells from blood. The source is a woman aged 40 to 55 in good health.

The J gene is TRBJ1-2, the V gene TRBV10-2; D is unresolved. Trimming took 8 bases from V and 8 from J, leaving 21 bases between them. The CDR3 extends over 14 amino acids. Germline CDR1 WSHSY, CDR2 SAAADI. CDR3 nucleotides: TGCGCCAGCTGTTCTTCGACGTGGGAGACCGGCTACACCTTC. It codes for CASCSSTWETGYTF.

The chain links TRBV7-9 to TRBJ2-3; TRBD2 aligns across 8 bases. The length of the CDR3 is 16 residues. Germline loops: CDR1 SEHNR, CDR2 FQNEAQ (reference sequence). With 1 base clipped from V and 2 bases from J, the junction kept 5 bases outside the gene matches. The CDR3 DNA reads TGTGCCAGCAGCTTAGTAGCGGGGATTTCCACAGATACGCAGTATTTT. It codes for CASSLVAGISTDTQYF.

The sample holds a few counts of this clone. The chain is built from TRBV11-3 and TRBJ2-3; tentatively, D is TRBD2 (6 bases). The germline CDR1 and CDR2 sequences are SGHNT and YENEEA. This CDR3 spans 14 amino acids. Trimming removed 5 bases at V and 0 bases at J, with 9 bases between. In nucleotides, the CDR3 is TGTGCCAGCAGCCGGGACTCGAGCACAGATACGCAGTATTTT. Protein: CASSRDSSTDTQYF.

This chain joins TRBV6-5 and TRBJ1-2, with TRBD1 matching 11 bases. The ends lost 5 bases at V and 4 bases at J; junction bases unmatched: 3. The CDR3 runs to 14 residues. The germline V gene has CDR1 MNHEY and CDR2 SVGAGI. CDR3 nucleotide sequence: TGTGCCAGCAGTAGGACAGGGGGCGGCTATGGCTACACCTTC. The encoded protein is CASSRTGGGYGYTF.

This rearrangement joins TRBV7-2 to TRBJ1-5; D is unclear. CDR1 is SGHTA and CDR2 is FQGNSA in the germline V gene. This CDR3 spans 14 amino acids. V dropped 1 base and J dropped 6 bases, with 10 bases sitting between them. In DNA, the CDR3 is TGTGCCAGCAGCTTAGAACGGTTCATTCAGCCCCAGCATTTT. Protein product: CASSLERFIQPQHF. Combining the CDR3 with reference TRBV7-2 and TRBJ1-5 gives the whole variable domain GAGVSQSPSNKVTEKGKDVELRCDPISGHTALYWYRQSLGQGLEFLIYFQGNSAPDKSGLPSDRFSAERTGGSVSTLTIQRTQQEDSAVYLCASSLERFIQPQHFGDGTRLSIL.

The chain uses TRBV5-1 and TRBJ2-3, with 9 bases that match TRBD2. Trimming at V came to 6 bases and at J to 5 bases, leaving 10 bases not matched to a gene. Looked up from germline, CDR1 is SGHRS and CDR2 is YFSETQ. The CDR3 length is 15 residues. The CDR3 DNA reads as TGCGCCAGCACCATCGGCGCGGGGGGGCAAGATACGCAGTATTTT. This translates into CASTIGAGGQDTQYF.

The rearrangement links TRBV5-4 to TRBJ2-6, with D perhaps TRBD2 (5 bases). V lost 4 bases and J lost 5, with 13 bases in between. The CDR3 covers 15 residues. Germline V gene sequence: CDR1 SGHNT, CDR2 YYREEE (reference sequence). The CDR3 loop reads CASSAGSLRANVLTF. The CDR3 DNA is TGTGCCAGCAGCGCGGGTTCACTTCGGGCCAACGTCCTGACTTTC.

This clone was seen a few times. The rearrangement joins TRBV5-4 to TRBJ2-2; D might be TRBD2 (7 bases). V was cut by 4 bases and J by 1 base, with 17 bases left in between. Germline V gene lookup returns CDR1 SGHNT and CDR2 YYREEE (reference sequence). The CDR3 spans 17 residues. CDR3 protein: CASSAGAGSLNTGELFF. The DNA of the CDR3 is TGTGCCAGCAGCGCGGGGGCGGGCAGCTTGAACACCGGGGAGCTGTTTTTT.

V is TRBV6-1 and J is TRBJ2-7; 8 nucleotides agree with TRBD1. The trim removed 6 bases at V and 4 bases at J, leaving 11 bases unmatched. The germline CDR1 and CDR2 sequences are MNHNS and SASEGT. The CDR3 loop spans 15 amino acids. Written as DNA, the CDR3 is TGTGCCAGCAGCAGCGTGGGCAGGGGGCAGTACGAGCAGTACTTC. Amino acids: CASSSVGRGQYEQYF.

This clone was found many times. This chain joins TRBV27 and TRBJ2-3, with 11 nucleotides matching TRBD2. This CDR3 is built from 19 residues. Germline values: CDR1 MNHEY, CDR2 SMNVEV (reference sequence). Unmatched junction bases numbered 10, after V lost 1 base and J lost 1 base. In nucleotides, the CDR3 is TGTGCCAGCAGTTTATGGGCTAGCGGGGGGCCCTCTGGCACAGATACGCAGTATTTT. Its translation: CASSLWASGGPSGTDTQYF.

The rearrangement uses TRBV4-3 and TRBJ1-4, with 10 bases lining up with TRBD1. The CDR3 runs 15 residues. Germline V lookup: CDR1 LGHNA, CDR2 YSLEER. V shed 1 base, J shed 6 bases, and the junction held 2 bases outside the gene matches. In DNA, the CDR3 is TGCGCCAGCAGCCAAGCCGGGACAGGGGATGAAAAACTGTTTTTT. This translates into CASSQAGTGDEKLFF.

On this clone: The same CDR3 arises from other DNA sequences in this sample as well. The gene calls are TRBV2 and TRBJ1-5, with 9 bases fitting TRBD1. The CDR3 covers 15 residues. CDR1 is SNHLY, CDR2 FYNNEI, per germline. Unmatched junction bases numbered 5, after V lost 6 bases and J lost 2 bases. The CDR3 protein is CASRTDRGGNQPQHF. The CDR3 DNA is TGTGCCAGCAGAACGGACAGGGGAGGCAATCAGCCCCAGCATTTT.

This clone was counted only a few times. This sequence joins TRBV13 and TRBJ2-7, with 10 positions matching TRBD1. Germline-derived CDR1 and CDR2 are PRHDT and FYEKMQ (reference sequence). The CDR3 covers 19 residues. The J segment lost 1 base and the V segment lost 5 bases, leaving 17 bases of the junction unmatched. CDR3 sequence (DNA): TGTGCCAGCAGCCCGAGACCGGGACAGGGGCCTAAGGGGTCCTACGAGCAGTACTTC. Its translation is CASSPRPGQGPKGSYEQYF.